This record looks at one TCR beta chain sequence and its context. Its target is unknown. One end of the junction does not line up with germline, which may come from a read error. The CDR3 totals 14 residues. Germline V CDR1 and CDR2: SGHRS, YFSETQ. Overall study results and limits: Greatest tumor Treg TCR overlap was with tumor naive CD4+ cells.

Semi-nested PCR with Nested Universal Primer A followed constant-region reverse priming of full-length variable regions. One entry per CDR3 protein, called by TCRdb with MiXCR from the 5' RACE reads. The table has about 62,000 distinct CDR3 sequences, 30% seen once. The chain uses TRBV5-1 and TRBJ2-7, with 9 nucleotides matching TRBD1. The specimen was tumor-infiltrating naive CD4+ T cells sorted from the breast tumor. The subset here: naive CD4+ T cells, CD4+CD45RA+CD25-. The TCR comes from a female donor with breast cancer. The CDR3 bases are TGCGCCAGCAGCCTCCAGACAGGGGGGGGCGAGCAGCACTTC. It codes for CASSLQTGGGEQHF.